This T cell receptor (beta chain) was sequenced for a study of Ad26.COV2.S vaccination and SARS-CoV-2 variants. Using immunoSEQ multiplex PCR, the repertoire was profiled, and TCRdb retains in-frame clones only, with some absent. The table includes approximately 340,000 clones, about 91% detected once. With respect to this clone: Its antigen is still unknown.

Study-wide points: Those who received the vaccine showed greater spike-specific TCR breadth than those given placebo. In vaccinated individuals, spike-specific CD8+ and CD4+ T cell responses reportedly displayed substantial breadth. Possible underestimation of total T cell responses by the TCR breadth and depth analyses was noted.

Germline V gene lookup returns CDR1 WNHNN and CDR2 SYGVQD (reference sequence). This CDR3 comprises 12 residues. The V gene lost 5 bases and the J gene lost 0 bases, with 5 bases spanning the gap. Source: peripheral blood, taken after recovery from COVID-19. This clonotype originated in a human donor who had recovered from COVID-19. This chain connects TRBV10-1 to TRBJ2-7; D unclear. CDR3 in amino acids: CASSSSSYEQYF. The CDR3 region has the DNA TGCGCCAGCAGTTCTTCCTCCTACGAGCAGTACTTC.